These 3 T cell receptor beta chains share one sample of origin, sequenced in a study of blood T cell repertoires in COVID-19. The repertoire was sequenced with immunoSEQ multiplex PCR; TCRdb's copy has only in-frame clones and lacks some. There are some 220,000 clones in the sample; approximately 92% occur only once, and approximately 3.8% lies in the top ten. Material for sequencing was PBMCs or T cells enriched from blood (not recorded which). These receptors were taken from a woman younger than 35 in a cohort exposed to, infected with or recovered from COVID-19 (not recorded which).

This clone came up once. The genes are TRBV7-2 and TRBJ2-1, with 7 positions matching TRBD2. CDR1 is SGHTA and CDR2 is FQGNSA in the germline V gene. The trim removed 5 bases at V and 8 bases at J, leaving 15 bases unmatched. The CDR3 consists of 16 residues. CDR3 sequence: CASSNRLAAPRDEQFF. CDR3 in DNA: TGTGCCAGCAGCAACCGACTAGCAGCCCCTCGGGATGAGCAGTTCTTC.

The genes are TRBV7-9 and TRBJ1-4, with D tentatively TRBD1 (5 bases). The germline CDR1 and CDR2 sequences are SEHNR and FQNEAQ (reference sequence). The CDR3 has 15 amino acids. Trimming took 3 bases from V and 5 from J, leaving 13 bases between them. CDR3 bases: TGTGCCAGCAGCTTCTCGACAGTTTTCAATGAAAAACTGTTTTTT. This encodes CASSFSTVFNEKLFF. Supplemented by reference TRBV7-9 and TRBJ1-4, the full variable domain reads DTGVSQNPRHKITKRGQNVTFRCDPISEHNRLYWYRQTLGQGPEFLTYFQNEAQLEKSRLLSDRFSAERPKGSFSTLEIQRTEQGDSAMYLCASSFSTVFNEKLFFGSGTQLSVL.

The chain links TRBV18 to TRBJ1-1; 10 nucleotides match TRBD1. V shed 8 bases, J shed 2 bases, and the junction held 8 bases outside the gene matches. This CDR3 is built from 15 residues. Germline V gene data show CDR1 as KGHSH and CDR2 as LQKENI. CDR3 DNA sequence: TGTGCCAGCCATGCGGGGACAGGGGTAAACACTGAAGCTTTCTTT. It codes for CASHAGTGVNTEAFF.